The 11 T cell receptor beta chains in this list originate from one sample, sequenced in a study of T cells in Graves' hyperthyroidism and ophthalmopathy. Amplification targeted TCR beta CDR3 regions from RNA transcripts. RT-PCR in the first round (using the HTBI primer set) targeted the TCR CDR3. TCRdb recomputed calls from the multiplex PCR reads with MiXCR, one row per CDR3 protein. The sample shows 350,000 to 450,000 distinct CDR3 sequences, over 12% of them seen only once. Sequencing input: blood. Receptor source: a man aged 50-60 years with Graves' ophthalmopathy.

There are many counts of this clonotype. This sequence joins TRBV20-1 and TRBJ2-4, with a tentative D call TRBD2 (6 bases). Germline CDR1 is DFQATT and CDR2 is SNEGSKA (reference sequence). V lost 5 bases and J lost 3, with 26 bases in between. The CDR3 totals 18 residues. CDR3 sequence: CSAGGGFLAGSVKNIQYF. In DNA form, the CDR3 reads TGCAGTGCTGGTGGCGGGTTTTTGGCGGGATCGGTCAAAAACATTCAGTACTTC.

This clonotype was picked up many times. This CDR3 is CASSSTGYNEQFF. The CDR3 DNA reads as TGTGCCAGCAGCTCAACAGGGTACAATGAGCAGTTCTTC. The V and J genes are TRBV3-1 and TRBJ2-1; TRBD1 is a possible D gene (6 bases). The CDR3 is 13 residues long. Germline V lookup: CDR1 LGHDT, CDR2 YNNKEL (reference sequence). V was clipped by 5 bases and J by 4 bases, with 9 bases between them.

The rearrangement links TRBV24-1 to TRBJ1-1; D is undetermined. Trimming shortened V by 0 bases and J by 5 bases, and 6 bases separated the two germline ends. This CDR3 has 13 amino acids. Germline-derived CDR1 and CDR2 are KGHDR and SFDVKD. The CDR3 reads CATSDLRGTEAFF. The CDR3 DNA sequence: TGTGCCACCAGTGATTTGCGGGGAACTGAAGCTTTCTTT.

This clonotype was detected many times. The J gene is TRBJ2-3, the V gene TRBV20-1; perhaps TRBD1 as D (6 bases). The CDR3 runs 15 residues. V shed 1 base and J shed 1 base, with 12 bases lying between them. CDR1 and CDR2 (germline): DFQATT, SNEGSKA (reference sequence). CDR3 in DNA: TGCAGTGCTAGAGGGGCGAACAGGGGCACAGATACGCAGTATTTT. Its protein product is CSARGANRGTDTQYF.

The table lists this clonotype with a few counts. V gene TRBV18 combines with J gene TRBJ1-4, with 9 nucleotides matching TRBD1. The CDR3 covers 16 residues. The germline CDR1 and CDR2 sequences are KGHSH and LQKENI. The trim removed 2 bases at V and 5 bases at J, leaving 6 bases unmatched. CDR3: CASSPSFGTGNEKLFF. The CDR3 nucleotides are TGTGCCAGCTCACCATCGTTCGGGACAGGGAATGAAAAACTGTTTTTT. Together with reference TRBV18 and TRBJ1-4, the CDR3 gives the full variable domain: NAGVMQNPRHLVRRRGQEARLRCSPMKGHSHVYWYRQLPEEGLKFMVYLQKENIIDESGMPKERFSAEFPKEGPSILRIQQVVRGDSAAYFCASSPSFGTGNEKLFFGSGTQLSVL.

This clonotype has only a few counts. V and J are TRBV5-1 and TRBJ1-3; D not certain. Germline V lookup: CDR1 SGHRS, CDR2 YFSETQ. Trimming took off 0 bases at V and 3 bases at J, with 7 bases between the two ends. This CDR3 contains 14 residues. The CDR3 DNA follows: TGCGCCAGCAGCTTGGCTGGCTATGGAAACACCATATATTTT. Encoded protein: CASSLAGYGNTIYF.

This clonotype was detected only a few times. The chain has TRBV6-1 and TRBJ2-3, with a tentative D call TRBD1 (5 bases). The CDR3 runs to 12 residues. Per germline, CDR1 MNHNS and CDR2 SASEGT. The V and J ends lost 8 bases and 6 bases respectively, with 12 bases between them. DNA for the CDR3: TGTGCCAGCCACCAGGGATTCGATACGCAGTATTTT. Its translation: CASHQGFDTQYF.

This clonotype came up many times. The V gene is TRBV20-1, the J gene TRBJ1-1; the D gene is possibly TRBD1 (5 bases). V was shortened by 2 bases and J by 0 bases, with 31 bases between the two germline ends. The CDR3 is 21 amino acids. Looked up from germline, CDR1 is DFQATT and CDR2 is SNEGSKA (reference sequence). The CDR3, as DNA: TGCAGTGCTAGACCTAGCCCTTCTAGCCGGGACTTTGTGACTCTGAACACTGAAGCTTTCTTT. This encodes CSARPSPSSRDFVTLNTEAFF.

The J gene is TRBJ2-4, the V gene TRBV5-1; 9 bases align to TRBD2. The junction had 9 bases not matched to a gene; V was cut back by 3 bases and J by 2 bases. The CDR3 length is 17 residues. From germline, CDR1 is SGHRS and CDR2 YFSETQ. CDR3 residues: CASSSGLAPDPKNIQYF. In nucleotides, the CDR3 is TGCGCCAGCAGCTCGGGACTAGCCCCCGACCCCAAAAACATTCAGTACTTC.

This chain connects TRBV5-1 to TRBJ2-2; TRBD2 matches at 8 bases. J was trimmed by 1 base and V by 3 bases; bases with no gene match: 5. Per the germline V gene, CDR1 is SGHRS and CDR2 is YFSETQ. This CDR3 comprises 16 residues. The CDR3 loop is CASSWSGSGNTGELFF. The CDR3, as DNA: TGCGCCAGCAGCTGGAGCGGGAGCGGGAACACCGGGGAGCTGTTTTTT.

V is TRBV18 and J is TRBJ1-3, with a possible D match to TRBD1 (5 bases). Germline CDR1 is KGHSH and CDR2 is LQKENI. With 4 bases removed from V and 2 bases from J, the gap between germline ends came to 15 bases. There are 16 residues in the CDR3. The CDR3 DNA reads as TGTGCCAGCTCACAGAGTCCTCAGGGAACTGGAAACACCATATATTTT. Translation gives CASSQSPQGTGNTIYF.